The 11 T cell receptor beta chains listed next were all sequenced from one sample in a study of T-cell memory formation after mild COVID-19. TCRdb reprocessed the 5' RACE reads with MiXCR, giving one entry per CDR3 protein. The sample lists approximately 580,000 distinct CDR3 sequences; roughly 21% were seen once. Sequencing was performed on PBMCs or a T cell subset sorted from them (not recorded which). Receptors were obtained from an adult woman who had mild COVID-19 (a few samples of this study predate the infection). Cell type and time point are not known.

The rearrangement links TRBV19 to TRBJ2-1; D gene uncertain. Trimming cost V 2 bases and J 2 bases, with 10 bases left between them. Germline-derived CDR1 and CDR2 are LNHDA and SQIVND (reference sequence). This CDR3 has 15 amino acids. The CDR3 DNA follows: TGTGCCAGTAGTATACTAGATCTGGCCTACAATGAGCAGTTCTTC. It translates to CASSILDLAYNEQFF.

The chain employs TRBV12-3 or TRBV12-4 and TRBJ2-7, with D possibly matching TRBD2 (6 bases). V was cut by 1 base and J by 1 base, with 11 bases left in between. The CDR3 spans 15 residues. The CDR3 DNA reads as TGTGCCAGCAGTTTAGTCGGGAGTTCATCCTACGAGCAGTACTTC. As protein: CASSLVGSSSYEQYF.

V usage is TRBV7-9 and J usage is TRBJ2-5; 9 bases fit TRBD1. The germline CDR1 and CDR2 sequences are SEHNR and FQNEAQ (reference sequence). The CDR3 spans 16 residues. With V trimmed by 5 bases and J by 5 bases, 12 bases remained unmatched. As DNA, the CDR3 is TGTGCCAGCAGCGTAATCGTAACAGGGGGCGTTGAGACCCAGTACTTC. This codes for CASSVIVTGGVETQYF.

This chain links TRBV10-3 with TRBJ2-1; D tentatively reads TRBD1 or TRBD2 (5 bases each). The CDR3 totals 13 residues. CDR1 is ENHRY, CDR2 SYGVKD, per germline. The V end was cut by 10 bases, the J end by 10 bases, with 20 bases between. In nucleotides, the CDR3 is TGTGCCAGCAACCGGGACCCCCGGTGGGAGCAGTTCTTC. As protein: CASNRDPRWEQFF.

The V and J genes are TRBV5-4 and TRBJ2-7; TRBD1 matches 11 bases. The germline V gene encodes CDR1 SGHNT and CDR2 YYREEE (reference sequence). Unmatched junction bases numbered 8, after V lost 0 bases and J lost 3 bases. The CDR3 has 17 amino acids. In nucleotides, the CDR3 is TGTGCCAGCAGCTTGGAGCCCACCGGGACAGGGGGCTACGAGCAGTACTTC. Translated: CASSLEPTGTGGYEQYF.

V gene TRBV18 combines with J gene TRBJ2-7, with D perhaps TRBD1 (7 bases). V was trimmed by 5 bases and J by 4 bases, leaving 27 bases between them. Germline V gives CDR1 KGHSH, CDR2 LQKENI. This CDR3 is built from 18 residues. The CDR3 coding sequence is TGTGCCAGCTCATTGCGACAGGGAGGATCTTCGTTTTCGTACGAGCAGTACTTC. Translated: CASSLRQGGSSFSYEQYF. The whole variable domain, filled in from reference TRBV18 and TRBJ2-7, reads NAGVMQNPRHLVRRRGQEARLRCSPMKGHSHVYWYRQLPEEGLKFMVYLQKENIIDESGMPKERFSAEFPKEGPSILRIQQVVRGDSAAYFCASSLRQGGSSFSYEQYFGPGTRLTVT.

In its sample, this clonotype was seen once. This sequence joins TRBV5-4 and TRBJ1-1; 9 nucleotides agree with TRBD1. The length of the CDR3 is 15 residues. Germline V gene lookup returns CDR1 SGHNT and CDR2 YYREEE (reference sequence). Unmatched junction bases numbered 4, after V lost 0 bases and J lost 4 bases. CDR3 sequence: CASSLGQGGITEAFF. The CDR3 DNA is TGTGCCAGCAGCTTGGGACAGGGGGGGATCACTGAAGCTTTCTTT.

This clonotype was seen many times. The rearrangement uses TRBV25-1 and TRBJ2-3; the match to TRBD2 covers 14 bases. The CDR3 length is 17 residues. V dropped 4 bases and J dropped 3; count of bases not matched to a gene: 6. The germline CDR1 and CDR2 sequences are MGHDK and SYGVNS. The DNA of the CDR3 is TGTGCCAGCAGTGGGACTAGCGGGGGGCCTCGAACAGATACGCAGTATTTT. Translating it yields CASSGTSGGPRTDTQYF.

The DNA of the CDR3 is TGTGCCAGCAGTGAAACAGGGGGGCGAGGGGGCTACACCTTC. Protein sequence: CASSETGGRGGYTF. V and J are TRBV25-1 and TRBJ1-2, with 8 bases matching TRBD1. CDR1 and CDR2 from the germline V gene are MGHDK and SYGVNS. Trimming took 2 bases from V and 8 from J; bases not matched to a gene: 7. The CDR3 spans 14 residues.

The genes are TRBV6-1 and TRBJ2-7, with TRBD1 as a possible D gene (6 bases). The CDR3 consists of 16 residues. In germline, CDR1 is MNHNS, CDR2 SASEGT. The V end was cut by 0 bases, the J end by 4 bases, with 16 bases between. The CDR3 DNA sequence: TGTGCCAGCAGTGAAGCGACAGACAGGTTTCATTACGAGCAGTACTTC. It translates to CASSEATDRFHYEQYF.

This clonotype was seen a few times. The rearrangement links TRBV15 to TRBJ1-5, with 7 bases that match TRBD1. V dropped 0 bases and J dropped 5; count of bases not matched to a gene: 16. The CDR3 is made up of 19 amino acids. Germline CDR1 is LNHNV and CDR2 is YYDKDF (reference sequence). CDR3 sequence (DNA): TGTGCCACCAGCAGAGACTGGATCGAAGACAGGGCGGGGGATCAGCCCCAGCATTTT. It is translated as CATSRDWIEDRAGDQPQHF.